One T cell receptor (beta chain) is described in this entry. The data stem from a study of blood T cell repertoires in COVID-19. Germline V gives CDR1 MNHEY, CDR2 SMNVEV (reference sequence). This CDR3 contains 14 residues. J gave up 7 bases and V 3 bases, and 6 bases lay outside the gene matches. TCRdb's copy holds only in-frame clones and misses some; the assay was immunoSEQ multiplex PCR. The sample lists roughly 260,000 clones, 87% occurring once. Categorization into cohorts depended on clinical history that participants reported. This chain joins TRBV27 and TRBJ2-1, with 7 bases matching TRBD2. Sequences were obtained from PBMCs or T cells enriched from blood (not recorded which). This receptor was taken from a woman aged 25 to 45 with acute COVID-19. The CDR3 spells CASSLGRVWNEQFF. Here the CDR3 DNA reads TGTGCCAGCAGTTTGGGGAGGGTCTGGAATGAGCAGTTCTTC.